This TCR beta chain was identified in a study of human T cells and chemical hapten exposure. On the study more broadly: Patients received weekly diphenylcyclopropenone doses to the scalp throughout the approximately 23-week study.

The table lists this clonotype with many counts. One entry per CDR3 protein results from TCRdb running MiXCR on the RACE reads. Among a few hundred thousand distinct CDR3 sequences listed, approximately 5% were seen once. Germline-derived CDR1 and CDR2 are SGHTA and FQGNSA. V dropped 4 bases and J dropped 4; count of bases not matched to a gene: 10. There are 16 residues in the CDR3. Noted time point: pre-sensitization, week 0. Sample treatment: therapeutic diphenylcyclopropenone sensitization with weekly scalp DPC. The origin of this receptor is a woman aged 18-29 years with alopecia areata. Some clones in this sample may be carry-over from other donors' samples. The starting material was whole blood, obtained in connection with sensitization to the hapten diphenylcyclopropenone (DPC). The V and J genes are TRBV7-2 and TRBJ1-2; 9 positions agree with TRBD1. In DNA, the CDR3 is TGTGCCAGCAGCTCAAACACAGGGGGCTATAGCTATGGCTACACCTTC. It translates to CASSSNTGGYSYGYTF.